The 27 T cell receptor beta chains reported below all come from one sample, sequenced in a study of beta chain features in type 1 diabetes listed by TCRdb under 2018. Libraries were made using the immunoSEQ multiplex PCR assay. The entire isolated RNA was reverse transcribed using the High Capacity cDNA Reverse Transcription Kit, and thus expressed TCRB transcripts were sequenced. Not all clones reach the TCRdb copy of this immuneACCESS table, which keeps in-frame sequences only. Checked studies attribute under half of the gap to unresolved V genes and leave the rest unexplained. This sample comprises 310,000 or so clones, 11% of them detected only once. The ten largest clones add up to about 0.015% of the sample. Sequences were obtained from naive CD4+ T cells from blood. The cell subset or site label, read with the paper, signifies: true naive CD4+ T cells. Receptor source: a woman in her twenties or thirties in good health.

The chain recombines TRBV19 with TRBJ2-6, with D perhaps TRBD1 (5 bases). V dropped 3 bases and J dropped 2 bases, with 17 bases sitting between them. The CDR3 covers 18 residues. In germline, CDR1 is LNHDA, CDR2 SQIVND (reference sequence). The CDR3 DNA reads TGTGCCAGTAGTATCTTGCCAGGGAAAAGGACTGGGGCCAACGTCCTGACTTTC. Its protein is CASSILPGKRTGANVLTF.

This clone was observed a few times. This chain connects TRBV11-2 to TRBJ2-2; no clear D gene. CDR1 and CDR2 from the germline V gene are SGHAT and FQNNGV. The V end lost 1 base, the J end lost 3 bases, and 9 bases lay between the germline ends. The CDR3 is 15 amino acids. The CDR3 here is CASSLVARHTGELFF. The CDR3 region has the DNA TGTGCCAGCAGCTTAGTCGCGCGGCACACCGGGGAGCTGTTTTTT.

This clone was found a few times. This chain connects TRBV9 to TRBJ1-3, with TRBD1 matching 11 bases. The CDR3 covers 15 residues. In germline, CDR1 is SGDLS, CDR2 YYNGEE. Trimming removed 0 bases from V and 9 bases from J; junction bases left unmatched: 5. CDR3 DNA: TGTGCCAGCAGCGTAGAGGGACAGGGGGTCGGCACCATATATTTT. This codes for CASSVEGQGVGTIYF.

This clone showed up just a few times. The V call is TRBV2, the J call TRBJ2-7; 14 positions match TRBD2. This CDR3 has 15 amino acids. J lost 5 bases, V lost 6 bases, and 6 bases had no gene match. CDR1 is SNHLY and CDR2 is FYNNEI in the germline V gene. The CDR3 sequence is CASRGLAGVPHEQYF. CDR3 in DNA: TGTGCCAGCAGGGGACTAGCGGGAGTCCCCCACGAGCAGTACTTC.

The chain carries TRBV5-1 and TRBJ2-3; TRBD1 might be the D (7 bases). The CDR3 is 15 amino acids. Trimming took off 3 bases at V and 2 bases at J, with 13 bases between the two ends. Germline CDR1 reads SGHRS; CDR2 reads YFSETQ. CDR3 in amino acids: CASSSNRGLTDTQYF. The CDR3 DNA is TGCGCCAGCAGCTCCAACAGGGGACTCACAGATACGCAGTATTTT.

This chain links TRBV4-2 with TRBJ2-1, with a possible D match to TRBD1 (5 bases). Germline V lookup: CDR1 LGHNA, CDR2 YNFKEQ. V shed 0 bases and J shed 0 bases, with 12 bases lying between them. The CDR3 covers 17 residues. The CDR3 DNA reads as TGTGCCAGCAGCCAAGATTTTCGACAGAGCTCCTACAATGAGCAGTTCTTC. Its translation: CASSQDFRQSSYNEQFF.

This chain connects TRBV29-1 to TRBJ2-1, with 11 bases matching TRBD2. This CDR3 contains 16 residues. J gave up 6 bases and V 4 bases, and 11 bases lay outside the gene matches. Germline V gene data show CDR1 as SQVTM and CDR2 as ANQGSEA. The CDR3 sequence: CSVGWVLAGVVNEQFF. CDR3 nucleotide sequence: TGCAGCGTTGGTTGGGTACTAGCGGGAGTTGTCAATGAGCAGTTCTTC.

A few counts support this clone. The chain links TRBV7-9 to TRBJ2-5, with D possibly matching TRBD2 (6 bases). This CDR3 spans 13 amino acids. Trimming removed 1 base from V and 4 bases from J, with 7 bases in between. CDR1 and CDR2 from the germline V gene are SEHNR and FQNEAQ (reference sequence). CDR3: CASSLEEGETQYF. In nucleotides, the CDR3 is TGTGCCAGCAGCTTAGAGGAGGGAGAGACCCAGTACTTC. Full variable domain (outside the CDR3, taken from reference TRBV7-9 and TRBJ2-5): DTGVSQNPRHKITKRGQNVTFRCDPISEHNRLYWYRQTLGQGPEFLTYFQNEAQLEKSRLLSDRFSAERPKGSFSTLEIQRTEQGDSAMYLCASSLEEGETQYFGPGTRLLVL.

The CDR3 DNA reads TGTGCCAGCAGCGGGGGCGGTCAAGAGACCCAGTACTTC. Its translation is CASSGGGQETQYF. This chain connects TRBV7-2 to TRBJ2-5, with a possible D match to TRBD1 (6 bases). The CDR3 runs 13 residues. Germline CDR1 reads SGHTA; CDR2 reads FQGNSA. Trimming took 5 bases from V and 2 from J, leaving 9 bases between them.

This clone was seen more than once but under ten times. This rearrangement joins TRBV11-1 to TRBJ2-3; D possibly corresponds to TRBD2 (5 bases). Trimming removed 8 bases from V and 6 bases from J, with 18 bases in between. The CDR3 contains 14 residues. The germline gives CDR1 SGHAT, CDR2 FQDESV (reference sequence). CDR3 DNA: TGTGCCAGCGGGAGTAGGGAAACGGACGATACGCAGTATTTT. Translating gives CASGSRETDDTQYF.

The table lists this clone with many counts. The chain uses TRBV9 and TRBJ1-2, with unresolved D. The CDR3 is 10 residues long. The V gene's germline CDR1 is SGDLS and CDR2 YYNGEE. Trimming took off 3 bases at V and 7 bases at J, with 4 bases between the two ends. The CDR3 nucleotides are TGTGCCAGCAGCGGCAGTGGCTACACCTTC. It is translated as CASSGSGYTF.

This clone occurred once. This sequence joins TRBV28 and TRBJ2-1; TRBD2 is a possible D gene (6 bases). The CDR3 has 14 residues. V dropped 8 bases and J dropped 3 bases, with 14 bases sitting between them. Germline V gene data show CDR1 as MDHEN and CDR2 as SYDVKM. CDR3 amino acids: CASDSAGLYNEQFF. CDR3 DNA sequence: TGTGCCAGCGATTCCGCGGGACTCTACAATGAGCAGTTCTTC.

V usage is TRBV7-9 and J usage is TRBJ1-1; D remains unclear. Trimming took 5 bases from V and 1 from J, leaving 8 bases between them. The CDR3 has 13 residues. The germline V gene encodes CDR1 SEHNR and CDR2 FQNEAQ (reference sequence). The CDR3 DNA is TGTGCCAGCAGCCCCCGGGGGAACACTGAAGCTTTCTTT. Its protein product is CASSPRGNTEAFF.

The chain links TRBV6-6 to TRBJ1-1; no firm D call. The V and J ends lost 5 bases and 1 base respectively, with 11 bases between them. The CDR3 has 14 amino acids. Germline CDR1 and CDR2: MNHNY and SVGAGI (reference sequence). The CDR3 sequence: CASSAETGNTEAFF. CDR3 nucleotides: TGTGCCAGCAGTGCCGAAACGGGGAACACTGAAGCTTTCTTT.

The chain joins TRBV29-1 to TRBJ2-3, with TRBD1 matching 8 bases. The V gene's germline CDR1 is SQVTM and CDR2 ANQGSEA. The CDR3 extends over 14 amino acids. J was trimmed by 2 bases and V by 6 bases; bases with no gene match: 7. CDR3: CSVRDRTFTDTQYF. DNA for the CDR3: TGCAGCGTACGGGACAGGACGTTCACAGATACGCAGTATTTT.

This chain joins TRBV5-1 and TRBJ2-7; 11 positions agree with TRBD2. V lost 0 bases to trimming and J lost 6 bases; unmatched junction nucleotides: 5. The V gene's germline CDR1 is SGHRS and CDR2 YFSETQ. The CDR3 has 15 residues. This CDR3 is CASSLVTSGSVEQYF. CDR3 coding DNA: TGCGCCAGCAGCTTGGTTACTAGCGGGAGTGTCGAGCAGTACTTC.

The chain carries TRBV7-2 and TRBJ2-5; D remains ambiguous. CDR1 is SGHTA, CDR2 FQGNSA, per germline. The CDR3 contains 12 residues. With 5 bases removed from V and 5 bases from J, the gap between germline ends came to 9 bases. This chain's CDR3 is CASSLGRETQYF. CDR3 nucleotide sequence: TGTGCCAGCAGCCTAGGGCGGGAGACCCAGTACTTC.

This clone showed up just a few times. This chain links TRBV11-3 with TRBJ1-1; D ambiguous. The germline gives CDR1 SGHNT, CDR2 YENEEA. This CDR3 is 13 amino acids long. V was trimmed by 4 bases and J by 1 base, leaving 7 bases between them. CDR3 amino acids: CASSSLTNTEAFF. The CDR3 region has the DNA TGTGCCAGCAGCTCCCTAACGAACACTGAAGCTTTCTTT.

This clone has just a few counts. A junction end diverges from the germline sequence, so it may reflect a read error. The rearrangement joins TRBV2 to TRBJ2-1; possibly TRBD1 for D (6 bases). The V gene's germline CDR1 is SNHLY and CDR2 FYNNEI. CDR3 length: 15 amino acids. The CDR3, as DNA: TGTGCCAGCAGCGAAGACAGGAGCTCCTACAATGAGCAGTTCTTC. Translated: CASSEDRSSYNEQFF. Using reference TRBV2 and TRBJ2-1 for the parts outside the CDR3, the full variable domain is EPEVTQTPSHQVTQMGQEVILRCVPISNHLYFYWYRQILGQKVEFLVSFYNNEISEKSEIFDDQFSVERPDGSNFTLKIRSTKLEDSAMYFCASSEDRSSYNEQFFGPGTRLTVL.

The rearrangement joins TRBV9 to TRBJ2-7; 14 nucleotides agree with TRBD2. This CDR3 region has 19 residues. Germline assignment: CDR1 SGDLS and CDR2 YYNGEE. V shed 3 bases and J 4 bases; nucleotides not matched to a gene: 15. This CDR3 reads CASSADATSGRAFRYEQYF. DNA for the CDR3: TGTGCCAGCAGCGCGGATGCGACTAGCGGGAGGGCCTTTAGATACGAGCAGTACTTC.

This clone was seen a few times. The V gene is TRBV30, the J gene TRBJ2-7; 8 positions agree with TRBD2. Trimming at V came to 0 bases and at J to 0 bases, leaving 7 bases not matched to a gene. There are 16 residues in the CDR3. The germline V gene has CDR1 GTSNPN and CDR2 SVGIG (reference sequence). The CDR3: CAWSVSRSGISYEQYF. The DNA for the CDR3 is TGTGCCTGGAGTGTTTCCCGTAGCGGGATCTCCTACGAGCAGTACTTC.

V and J are TRBV4-2 and TRBJ2-7; the D gene is possibly TRBD2 (6 bases). CDR3 length equals 16 residues. Trimming took 2 bases from V and 1 from J, leaving 15 bases between them. The germline V gene encodes CDR1 LGHNA and CDR2 YNFKEQ. Here the CDR3 DNA reads TGTGCCAGCAGCCAACGGCGGGACGGCGCTTCCTACGAGCAGTACTTC. This codes for CASSQRRDGASYEQYF.

The count of this clone is one. The rearrangement links TRBV28 to TRBJ2-7, with 13 bases aligning to TRBD2. J gave up 4 bases and V 6 bases, and 9 bases lay outside the gene matches. Germline CDR1 reads MDHEN; CDR2 reads SYDVKM. The CDR3 has 16 amino acids. In DNA form, the CDR3 reads TGTGCCAGCAGACCAATAGGACTAGCGGGAGCGTACGAGCAGTACTTC. Its protein is CASRPIGLAGAYEQYF. Supplemented by reference TRBV28 and TRBJ2-7, the full variable domain reads DVKVTQSSRYLVKRTGEKVFLECVQDMDHENMFWYRQDPGLGLRLIYFSYDVKMKEKGDIPEGYSVSREKKERFSLILESASTNQTSMYLCASRPIGLAGAYEQYFGPGTRLTVT.

V gene TRBV27 combines with J gene TRBJ1-1; TRBD1 aligns across 10 bases. CDR3 length equals 15 residues. Germline trimming cut 4 bases from V and 4 bases from J; bases unmatched to any gene: 6. The germline gives CDR1 MNHEY, CDR2 SMNVEV (reference sequence). The CDR3 DNA reads as TGTGCCAGCAGTTGGGGTCGGACAGGGGGCACTGAAGCTTTCTTT. The encoded protein is CASSWGRTGGTEAFF.

This chain links TRBV30 with TRBJ2-6; D gene unclear. Germline-derived CDR1 and CDR2 are GTSNPN and SVGIG (reference sequence). Trimming took 0 bases from V and 2 from J, leaving 5 bases between them. The CDR3 runs to 14 residues. The CDR3 region has the DNA TGTGCCTGGAGTGTACAAGCTGGGGCCAACGTCCTGACTTTC. It encodes CAWSVQAGANVLTF. The whole variable domain, filled in from reference TRBV30 and TRBJ2-6, reads SQTIHQWPATLVQPVGSPLSLECTVEGTSNPNLYWYRQAAGRGLQLLFYSVGIGQISSEVPQNLSASRPQDRQFILSSKKLLLSDSGFYLCAWSVQAGANVLTFGAGSRLTVL.

This chain uses TRBV25-1 with TRBJ1-4, with 9 positions matching TRBD1. CDR1 and CDR2 (germline): MGHDK, SYGVNS. The CDR3 spans 15 residues. V shed 5 bases and J 8 bases; nucleotides not matched to a gene: 9. The chain's CDR3 is CASSSTGTGLEKLFF. Here the CDR3 DNA reads TGTGCCAGCAGTTCAACCGGGACAGGGCTCGAAAAACTGTTTTTT. Drawing the rest from reference TRBV25-1 and TRBJ1-4, the complete variable domain is EADIYQTPRYLVIGTGKKITLECSQTMGHDKMYWYQQDPGMELHLIHYSYGVNSTEKGDLSSESTVSRIRTEHFPLTLESARPSHTSQYLCASSSTGTGLEKLFFGSGTQLSVL.

This clone was found a few times. V and J are TRBV6-5 and TRBJ2-7, with 7 bases that match TRBD1. Losses at the gene ends were 6 bases for V and 5 bases for J; bases not matched to a gene: 10. This CDR3 is 14 amino acids long. Germline-derived CDR1 and CDR2 are MNHEY and SVGAGI. DNA for the CDR3: TGTGCCAGCAGCCGCATGACAGGGTTCGACGAGCAGTACTTC. Protein: CASSRMTGFDEQYF.